These 16 T cell receptor beta chains were all obtained from the same sample, sequenced in a study of somatic mutations in cytotoxic T cells in rheumatoid arthritis. TCRdb keeps only in-frame clones here, not all; method: immunoSEQ multiplex PCR. The sample shows 15,000 or so clones, roughly four fifths of them seen only once. The source material was CD8+ T cells sorted from blood. The receptors stem from a woman between 45 and 60 years old with rheumatoid arthritis.

This sequence joins TRBV28 and TRBJ1-6, with 7 bases fitting TRBD1. The length of the CDR3 is 13 residues. Germline trimming cut 2 bases from V and 14 bases from J; bases unmatched to any gene: 6. Germline-derived CDR1 and CDR2 are MDHEN and SYDVKM. The CDR3 sequence: CASSLTGADALHF. The CDR3 bases are TGTGCCAGCAGTTTAACAGGGGCTGATGCCCTCCACTTT.

The chain carries TRBV19 and TRBJ1-6; the D is unclear. The CDR3 extends over 13 amino acids. V dropped 3 bases and J dropped 14 bases, with 14 bases sitting between them. The germline V gene encodes CDR1 LNHDA and CDR2 SQIVND (reference sequence). The DNA for the CDR3 is TGTGCCAGTAGTATGGGCGGAGTTCAAACCCTCCACTTT. Protein sequence: CASSMGGVQTLHF.

The CDR3 loop is CASSSDDRGETQYF. CDR3 bases: TGTGCCAGCAGCTCTGATGACAGGGGGGAGACCCAGTACTTC. V is TRBV7-9 and J is TRBJ2-5; 9 bases are shared with TRBD1. From germline, CDR1 is SEHNR and CDR2 FQNEAQ (reference sequence). The junction had 5 bases not matched to a gene; V was cut back by 4 bases and J by 5 bases. The CDR3 covers 14 residues.

This clone showed up just a few times. The V and J genes are TRBV7-9 and TRBJ1-2; possibly TRBD1 for D (5 bases). CDR3 length: 12 amino acids. V was clipped by 5 bases and J by 7 bases, with 11 bases between them. The germline gives CDR1 SEHNR, CDR2 FQNEAQ (reference sequence). The CDR3 here is CASSPPQGGYTF. The CDR3 DNA reads TGTGCCAGCAGCCCACCCCAGGGTGGCTACACCTTC.

This rearrangement joins TRBV7-9 to TRBJ2-3, with D possibly being TRBD2 (5 bases). V shed 1 base and J shed 1 base, with 12 bases lying between them. Germline CDR1 SEHNR, CDR2 FQNEAQ (reference sequence). The length of the CDR3 is 16 residues. The CDR3 DNA sequence: TGTGCCAGCAGCTTAGTTGGCGGGTCAGGCACAGATACGCAGTATTTT. This gives the protein CASSLVGGSGTDTQYF.

The rearrangement uses TRBV7-9 and TRBJ2-7; TRBD1 matches 9 bases. CDR3 length: 14 amino acids. Germline V gene sequence: CDR1 SEHNR, CDR2 FQNEAQ (reference sequence). Trimming at V came to 1 base and at J to 4 bases, leaving 2 bases not matched to a gene. The DNA for the CDR3 is TGTGCCAGCAGCTTAGTTGACAGGGGGTACGAGCAGTACTTC. Encoded protein: CASSLVDRGYEQYF.

V usage is TRBV28 and J usage is TRBJ2-7; D unclear. The CDR3 is 12 amino acids. Germline V gives CDR1 MDHEN, CDR2 SYDVKM. The ends were cut back, 3 bases at V and 3 bases at J, with 6 bases in the middle. As DNA, the CDR3 is TGTGCCAGCAGTTTCGCTAACTACGAGCAGTACTTC. This encodes CASSFANYEQYF.

This chain links TRBV29-1 with TRBJ2-7, with 8 bases fitting TRBD1. Per the germline V gene, CDR1 is SQVTM and CDR2 is ANQGSEA. The CDR3 length is 13 residues. Trimming removed 6 bases from V and 5 bases from J; junction bases left unmatched: 9. CDR3 in DNA: TGCAGCGTGGGGACAGGACCATCGGACGAGCAGTACTTC. Translation: CSVGTGPSDEQYF.

This clone was observed once. The J gene is TRBJ2-5, the V gene TRBV7-2; D gene uncertain. Germline loops: CDR1 SGHTA, CDR2 FQGNSA. This CDR3 spans 18 amino acids. Deletions cut 5 bases from V and 4 bases from J, with 26 bases between. CDR3 loop: CASSLRSVTRRLPETQYF. The CDR3 DNA is TGTGCCAGCAGCCTACGGAGCGTAACTCGGAGACTCCCAGAGACCCAGTACTTC.

The chain combines TRBV7-9 with TRBJ1-5; D might be TRBD1 (5 bases). Germline V CDR1 and CDR2: SEHNR, FQNEAQ (reference sequence). Trimming shortened V by 5 bases and J by 4 bases, and 12 bases separated the two germline ends. The CDR3 consists of 14 residues. CDR3 DNA: TGTGCCAGCAGCCCTAAGGGGCCTAATCAGCCCCAGCATTTT. Translated: CASSPKGPNQPQHF.

The chain couples TRBV6-6 to TRBJ2-7; TRBD2 aligns across 8 bases. This CDR3 contains 14 residues. The germline V gene encodes CDR1 MNHNY and CDR2 SVGAGI (reference sequence). The ends lost 5 bases at V and 6 bases at J; junction bases unmatched: 9. CDR3 protein: CASSGAGGAVEQYF. The CDR3 region has the DNA TGTGCCAGCAGTGGGGCGGGAGGCGCCGTCGAGCAGTACTTC.

The chain has TRBV18 and TRBJ2-2; D is unclear. Per the germline V gene, CDR1 is KGHSH and CDR2 is LQKENI. The CDR3 runs to 15 residues. Trimming stripped 3 bases from V and 0 bases from J, with 8 bases between. CDR3 bases: TGTGCCAGCTCACCGGAAGTCCCGAACACCGGGGAGCTGTTTTTT. The encoded protein is CASSPEVPNTGELFF.

This clone appeared a single time. The rearrangement links TRBV4-1 to TRBJ1-6; 10 bases fit TRBD1. In germline, CDR1 is MGHRA, CDR2 YSYEKL. V lost 2 bases to trimming and J lost 5 bases; unmatched junction nucleotides: 3. The CDR3 contains 16 residues. CDR3 in amino acids: CASSQTGTGDNSPLHF. The DNA of the CDR3 is TGCGCCAGCAGCCAAACCGGGACAGGGGATAATTCACCCCTCCACTTT.

The chain uses TRBV5-4 and TRBJ1-2; 10 bases agree with TRBD1. This CDR3 has 15 residues. Germline V gene sequence: CDR1 SGHNT, CDR2 YYREEE (reference sequence). V gave up 3 bases and J gave up 7 bases; unmatched junction bases: 9. CDR3 nucleotides: TGTGCCAGCAGCTCCGGGACAGGGGACCTGTTTGGCTACACCTTC. Amino acids: CASSSGTGDLFGYTF. The full variable domain, in which reference TRBV5-4 and TRBJ1-2 provide the parts outside the CDR3, is ETGVTQSPTHLIKTRGQQVTLRCSSQSGHNTVSWYQQALGQGPQFIFQYYREEENGRGNFPPRFSGLQFPNYSSELNVNALELDDSALYLCASSSGTGDLFGYTFGSGTRLTVV.

CDR3 DNA sequence: TGTGCCAGCAGTGTTCAGGTCACCGGGGAGCTGTTTTTT. Translation: CASSVQVTGELFF. The rearrangement joins TRBV25-1 to TRBJ2-2; D gene uncertain. The V end was cut by 4 bases, the J end by 4 bases, with 7 bases between. Germline V gene lookup returns CDR1 MGHDK and CDR2 SYGVNS. The CDR3 loop spans 13 amino acids.

V gene TRBV4-1 combines with J gene TRBJ1-3; weak D call: TRBD1 (6 bases). V shed 2 bases and J shed 0 bases, with 17 bases lying between them. This CDR3 spans 18 amino acids. Germline CDR1 reads MGHRA; CDR2 reads YSYEKL. Here the CDR3 reads CASSQPLRTALSGNTIYF. The DNA for the CDR3 is TGCGCCAGCAGCCAACCCCTGAGGACAGCTCTCTCTGGAAACACCATATATTTT.